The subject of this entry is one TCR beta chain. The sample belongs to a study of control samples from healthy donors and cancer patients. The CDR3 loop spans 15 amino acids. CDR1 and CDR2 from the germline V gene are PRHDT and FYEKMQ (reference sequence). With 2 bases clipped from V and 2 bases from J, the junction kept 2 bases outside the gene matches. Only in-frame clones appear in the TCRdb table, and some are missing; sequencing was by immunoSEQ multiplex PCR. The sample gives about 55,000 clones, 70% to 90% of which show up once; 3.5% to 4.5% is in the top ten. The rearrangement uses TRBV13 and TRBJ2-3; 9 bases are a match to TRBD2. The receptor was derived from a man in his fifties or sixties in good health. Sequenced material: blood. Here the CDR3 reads CASSLRTSATDTQYF. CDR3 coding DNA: TGTGCCAGCAGCTTACGGACTAGCGCCACAGATACGCAGTATTTT.